These 10 T cell receptor beta chains originate from one sample sequenced in a study of early T cells in non-severe SARS-CoV-2 infection. TCRdb recomputed calls from the 5' RACE reads with MiXCR, one row per CDR3 protein. This sample carries around 63,000 distinct CDR3 sequences, roughly 10% of them seen once, and the ten largest clones take less than 20%. The specimen comprised whole blood, sampled at baseline. Receptors were obtained from an adult who was a healthcare worker with PCR-confirmed SARS-CoV-2 infection or an uninfected control (not recorded which).

This clonotype was seen ten or more times. The genes are TRBV4-2 and TRBJ2-1; 8 bases match TRBD2. The CDR3 totals 15 residues. V lost 4 bases and J lost 9; bases outside the gene matches: 11. Germline CDR1 reads LGHNA; CDR2 reads YNFKEQ. CDR3 sequence reads: CASSLSGTRGSEQFF. In DNA form, the CDR3 reads TGTGCCAGCAGCCTATCCGGGACTAGGGGTAGTGAGCAGTTCTTC.

This clonotype showed up just a few times. This chain connects TRBV7-9 to TRBJ2-7; D not certain. CDR1 and CDR2 from the germline V gene are SEHNR and FQNEAQ (reference sequence). The CDR3 is 14 amino acids. V lost 2 bases to trimming and J lost 2 bases, with 10 bases between them. The CDR3 loop reads CASSLSSDAYEQYF. CDR3 bases: TGTGCCAGCAGCTTAAGTTCAGATGCCTACGAGCAGTACTTC.

This clonotype was counted a few times. V usage is TRBV29-1 and J usage is TRBJ1-2; D is unresolved. V lost 5 bases and J lost 3, with 13 bases in between. Germline CDR1 SQVTM, CDR2 ANQGSEA. The CDR3 spans 13 residues. CDR3 DNA: TGCAGCGTTCAGGACCCCCGTCACTATGGCTACACCTTC. It encodes CSVQDPRHYGYTF. Looking up the rest from reference TRBV29-1 and TRBJ1-2 gives the full variable domain: SAVISQKPSRDICQRGTSLTIQCQVDSQVTMMFWYRQQPGQSLTLIATANQGSEATYESGFVIDKFPISRPNLTFSTLTVSNMSPEDSSIYLCSVQDPRHYGYTFGSGTRLTVV.

Details on this clonotype: A much larger clone lies a single base off, so this may be a read error. CDR3 sequence: CASSRGGAGPYEQYF. The DNA for the CDR3 is TGTGCCAGCAGCCGTGGCGGGGCCGGTCCCTACGAGCAGTACTTC. The chain joins TRBV7-2 to TRBJ2-7; maybe TRBD2 (6 bases). V lost 5 bases, J lost 2 bases, and 16 bases lay in between. This CDR3 is 15 amino acids long. CDR1 and CDR2 from the germline V gene are SGHTA and FQGNSA.

This clonotype was seen a few times. The J gene is TRBJ2-1, the V gene TRBV5-1, with 7 bases fitting TRBD2. V lost 6 bases, J lost 4 bases, and 7 bases stayed unmatched. The CDR3 has 14 residues. Germline values: CDR1 SGHRS, CDR2 YFSETQ. The CDR3 protein is CASTQAGPYNEQFF. DNA of the CDR3: TGCGCCAGCACCCAAGCGGGGCCGTACAATGAGCAGTTCTTC.

This clonotype has only a few counts. The genes are TRBV12-3 or TRBV12-4 and TRBJ2-7, with TRBD2 matching over 7 bases. CDR3 length: 16 amino acids. Trimming removed 6 bases from V and 3 bases from J; junction bases left unmatched: 14. The CDR3 DNA sequence: TGTGCCAGCAGCCTCGACGCGGCGGGAGTGAACTACGAGCAGTACTTC. The encoded protein is CASSLDAAGVNYEQYF.

The CDR3 bases are TGTGCCAGCAGTTTACAACACGGTAGCAATCAGCCCCAGCATTTT. This translates into CASSLQHGSNQPQHF. The chain has TRBV28 and TRBJ1-5; D is uncertain. This CDR3 is built from 15 residues. CDR1 is MDHEN and CDR2 is SYDVKM in the germline V gene. The germline V and J ends were trimmed by 2 bases and 0 bases, with 8 bases remaining between them.

This clonotype was picked up many times. The J gene is TRBJ2-7, the V gene TRBV7-9; 9 nucleotides align to TRBD2. Germline trimming cut 2 bases from V and 3 bases from J; bases unmatched to any gene: 2. Looked up from germline, CDR1 is SEHNR and CDR2 is FQNEAQ (reference sequence). CDR3 length: 14 residues. CDR3: CASSLTAGGYEQYF. The CDR3 DNA follows: TGTGCCAGCAGCTTAACAGCGGGGGGCTACGAGCAGTACTTC.

This clonotype appeared a few times. This chain joins TRBV7-3 and TRBJ2-3; D is ambiguous. Trimming left V 5 bases short and J 0 bases short, with 9 bases between. Germline values: CDR1 SGHTA, CDR2 FQGTGA. This CDR3 spans 14 amino acids. The CDR3: CASSPGRSTDTQYF. The CDR3 coding sequence is TGTGCCAGCAGCCCAGGACGGAGCACAGATACGCAGTATTTT.

This chain connects TRBV3-1 to TRBJ1-4; D ambiguous. The CDR3 loop spans 16 amino acids. V lost 4 bases to trimming and J lost 8 bases, with 20 bases between them. Germline CDR1 and CDR2: LGHDT and YNNKEL (reference sequence). The CDR3 DNA follows: TGTGCCAGCAGCCCCCTCGACCAAAGAGGGAGAGAAAAACTGTTTTTT. Its translation is CASSPLDQRGREKLFF.